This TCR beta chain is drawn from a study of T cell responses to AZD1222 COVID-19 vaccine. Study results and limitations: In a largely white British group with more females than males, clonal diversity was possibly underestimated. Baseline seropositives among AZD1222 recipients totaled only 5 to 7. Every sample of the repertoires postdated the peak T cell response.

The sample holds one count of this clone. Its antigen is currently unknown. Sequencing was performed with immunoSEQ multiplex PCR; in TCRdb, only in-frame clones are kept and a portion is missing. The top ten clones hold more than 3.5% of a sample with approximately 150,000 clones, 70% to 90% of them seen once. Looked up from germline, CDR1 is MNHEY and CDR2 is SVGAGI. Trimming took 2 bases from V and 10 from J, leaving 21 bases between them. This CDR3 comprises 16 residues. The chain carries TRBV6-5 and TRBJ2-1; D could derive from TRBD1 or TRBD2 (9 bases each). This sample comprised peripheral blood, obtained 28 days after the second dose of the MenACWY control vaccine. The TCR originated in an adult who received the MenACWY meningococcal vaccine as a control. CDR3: CASSYVASGTGIEQFF. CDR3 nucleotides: TGTGCCAGCAGTTACGTGGCTAGCGGGACAGGGATCGAGCAGTTCTTC.